The clone carrying this TCR beta chain was picked up one time. Its antigen is undetermined. This specimen belongs to a study of shared clonotypes between healthy human individuals. General study results and limits: Shared clonotypes: about 4.6% naive CD4, around 3.4% naive CD8, 2.3% memory CD4, roughly 0.4% memory CD8.

A deep-level run was used for the assay. The sorted-subset replicate PCRs were given around 200 ng DNA, which is 25,000 to 35,000 T cell genomes. TCRdb's table, derived via immunoSEQ multiplex PCR, lists solely in-frame clones and lacks some. Here the sample spans 1,500,000 or so clones, approximately 97% being singletons. CDR1 is SNHLY, CDR2 FYNNEI, per germline. J gave up 0 bases and V 5 bases, and 6 bases lay outside the gene matches. The CDR3 runs to 16 residues. The study separated CD4+ cells into CD45RA+ naive and CD45RA-negative memory subsets. This sequence originates from a man under 40 in good health. This chain uses TRBV2 with TRBJ2-3, with TRBD2 identical over 9 bases. Specimen: naive CD4+ T cells sorted from blood. The subset is: CD45RA+ positively selected. The CDR3 sequence is CASSPLLAGSTDTQYF. The CDR3, as DNA: TGTGCCAGCAGTCCACTTCTAGCGGGGAGCACAGATACGCAGTATTTT.